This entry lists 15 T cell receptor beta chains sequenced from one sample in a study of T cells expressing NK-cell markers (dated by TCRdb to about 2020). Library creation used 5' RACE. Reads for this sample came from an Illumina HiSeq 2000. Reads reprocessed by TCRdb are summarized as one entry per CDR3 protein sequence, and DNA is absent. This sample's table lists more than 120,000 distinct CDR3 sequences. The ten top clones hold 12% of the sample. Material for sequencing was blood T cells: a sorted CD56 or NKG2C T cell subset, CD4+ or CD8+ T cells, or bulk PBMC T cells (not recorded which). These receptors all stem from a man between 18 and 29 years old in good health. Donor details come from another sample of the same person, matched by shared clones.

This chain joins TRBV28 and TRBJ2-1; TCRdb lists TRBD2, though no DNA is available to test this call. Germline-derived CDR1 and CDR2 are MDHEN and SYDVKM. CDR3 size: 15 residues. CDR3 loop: CASSNLAGGGNEQFF.

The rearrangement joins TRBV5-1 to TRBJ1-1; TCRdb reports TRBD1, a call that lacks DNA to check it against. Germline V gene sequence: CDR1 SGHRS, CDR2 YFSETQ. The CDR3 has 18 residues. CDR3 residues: CASSLAGVARIGNTEAFF.

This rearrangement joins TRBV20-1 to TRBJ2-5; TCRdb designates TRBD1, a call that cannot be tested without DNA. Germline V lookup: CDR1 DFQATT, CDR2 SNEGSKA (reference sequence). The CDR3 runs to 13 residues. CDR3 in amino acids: CSAAPVGSGTQYF.

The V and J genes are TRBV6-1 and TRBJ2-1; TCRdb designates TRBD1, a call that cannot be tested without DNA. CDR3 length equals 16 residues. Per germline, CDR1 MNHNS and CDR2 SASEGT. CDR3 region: CASSLNSGSLGNEQFF.

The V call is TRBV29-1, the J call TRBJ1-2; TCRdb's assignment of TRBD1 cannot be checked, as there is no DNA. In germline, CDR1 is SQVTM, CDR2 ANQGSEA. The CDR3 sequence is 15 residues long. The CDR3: CSVEDGGHLFYGYTF.

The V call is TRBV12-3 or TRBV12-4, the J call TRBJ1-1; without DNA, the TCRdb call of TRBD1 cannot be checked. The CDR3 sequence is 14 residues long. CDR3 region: CASSLGGQYTEAFF.

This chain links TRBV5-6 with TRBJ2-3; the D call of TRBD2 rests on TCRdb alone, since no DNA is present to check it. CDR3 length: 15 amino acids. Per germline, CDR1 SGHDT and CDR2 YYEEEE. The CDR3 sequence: CASSPGLAGVNTQYF. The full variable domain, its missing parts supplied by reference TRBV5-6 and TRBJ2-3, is DAGVTQSPTHLIKTRGQQVTLRCSPKSGHDTVSWYQQALGQGPQFIFQYYEEEERQRGNFPDRFSGHQFPNYSSELNVNALLLGDSALYLCASSPGLAGVNTQYFGPGTRLTVL.

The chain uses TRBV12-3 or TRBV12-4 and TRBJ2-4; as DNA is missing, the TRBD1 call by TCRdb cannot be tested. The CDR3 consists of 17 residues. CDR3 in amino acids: CASSLFSGNLAKNIQYF.

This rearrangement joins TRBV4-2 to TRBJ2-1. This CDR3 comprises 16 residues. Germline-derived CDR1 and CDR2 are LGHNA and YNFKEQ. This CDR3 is CASSQEVGSLYNEQFF.

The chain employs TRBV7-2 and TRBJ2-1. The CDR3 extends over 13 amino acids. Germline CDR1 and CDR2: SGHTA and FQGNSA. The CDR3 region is CASSQDGNREQFF.

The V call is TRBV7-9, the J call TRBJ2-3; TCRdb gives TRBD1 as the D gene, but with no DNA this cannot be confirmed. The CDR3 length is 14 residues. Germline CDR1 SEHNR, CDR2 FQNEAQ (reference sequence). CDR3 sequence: CASSSRGLGDTQYF. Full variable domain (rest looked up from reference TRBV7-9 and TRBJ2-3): DTGVSQNPRHKITKRGQNVTFRCDPISEHNRLYWYRQTLGQGPEFLTYFQNEAQLEKSRLLSDRFSAERPKGSFSTLEIQRTEQGDSAMYLCASSSRGLGDTQYFGPGTRLTVL.

The CDR3 here is CASSPLAAYQETQYF. This rearrangement joins TRBV4-3 to TRBJ2-5; TCRdb gives TRBD2 as the D gene, but with no DNA this cannot be confirmed. The CDR3 is made up of 15 amino acids. Germline CDR1 LGHNA, CDR2 YSLEER.

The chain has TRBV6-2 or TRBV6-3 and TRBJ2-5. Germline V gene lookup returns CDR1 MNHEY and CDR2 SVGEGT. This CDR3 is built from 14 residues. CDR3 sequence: CASSYIHGQETQYF.

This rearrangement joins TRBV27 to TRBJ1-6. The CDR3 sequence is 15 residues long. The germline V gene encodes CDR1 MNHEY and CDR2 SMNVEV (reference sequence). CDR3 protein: CASSPRPDYNSALHF.

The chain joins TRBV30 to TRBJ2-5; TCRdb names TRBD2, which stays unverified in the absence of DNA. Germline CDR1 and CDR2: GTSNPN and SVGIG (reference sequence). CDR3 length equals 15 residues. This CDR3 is CAWSPLRGPLETQYF.